The 13 T cell receptor beta chains below were found in one sample sequenced in a study of blood T cell repertoires in COVID-19. The protocol was immunoSEQ multiplex PCR, while the TCRdb copy is restricted to in-frame clones and leaves out a portion. The table records 200,000 to 250,000 clones, 82% of them present only once. The specimen was peripheral blood. The receptors come from a woman in her thirties or forties with acute or convalescent COVID-19.

V is TRBV11-2 and J is TRBJ1-4; 9 nucleotides agree with TRBD1. The V and J ends lost 5 bases and 5 bases, in that order; junction bases with no gene match: 6. The germline V gene encodes CDR1 SGHAT and CDR2 FQNNGV. The CDR3 has 15 amino acids. The CDR3 region is CASSPRTGANEKLFF. Here the CDR3 DNA reads TGTGCCAGCAGCCCGCGGACAGGGGCAAATGAAAAACTGTTTTTT.

The CDR3 DNA sequence: TGTGCCAGCAGCCCCCTTGGGACAGGGAGCTCCTACAATGAGCAGTTCTTC. Protein product: CASSPLGTGSSYNEQFF. The rearrangement uses TRBV7-3 and TRBJ2-1; 9 positions agree with TRBD1. This CDR3 has 17 amino acids. The ends lost 5 bases at V and 0 bases at J; junction bases unmatched: 8. Looked up from germline, CDR1 is SGHTA and CDR2 is FQGTGA.

This clone was picked up a small number of times. The chain is built from TRBV6-5 and TRBJ1-2; D ambiguous. Germline values: CDR1 MNHEY, CDR2 SVGAGI. This CDR3 comprises 15 residues. Trimming stripped 7 bases from V and 2 bases from J, with 17 bases between. The CDR3 nucleotides read TGTGCCAGCACCATAACCGGGGAGTTAAACTATGGCTACACCTTC. This encodes CASTITGELNYGYTF.

The chain joins TRBV19 to TRBJ1-6, with a tentative D call TRBD1 (6 bases). This CDR3 is 14 amino acids long. The germline V gene has CDR1 LNHDA and CDR2 SQIVND (reference sequence). Trimming took 7 bases from V and 6 from J, leaving 13 bases between them. CDR3 sequence: CASMGQGINSPLHF. The CDR3 DNA is TGTGCCAGTATGGGGCAGGGGATTAATTCACCCCTCCACTTT.

This clone was recorded only once. This chain joins TRBV5-6 and TRBJ1-4; D uncertain. V dropped 3 bases and J dropped 7 bases, with 10 bases sitting between them. This CDR3 spans 13 amino acids. Germline values: CDR1 SGHDT, CDR2 YYEEEE. CDR3 nucleotides: TGTGCCAGCAGCTCGGACGAGGGTGAAAAACTGTTTTTT. It specifies CASSSDEGEKLFF.

The genes are TRBV6-6 and TRBJ2-7; 7 nucleotides align to TRBD1. The CDR3 has 15 residues. Unmatched junction bases numbered 7, after V lost 0 bases and J lost 5 bases. Germline V gene sequence: CDR1 MNHNY, CDR2 SVGAGI (reference sequence). This CDR3 is CASSYSGDRAHEQYF. CDR3 DNA: TGTGCCAGCAGTTACTCCGGCGACAGGGCCCACGAGCAGTACTTC.

This sequence joins TRBV6-9 and TRBJ1-4; 7 nucleotides agree with TRBD1. Germline trimming cut 2 bases from V and 5 bases from J; bases unmatched to any gene: 5. The CDR3 length is 15 residues. Germline V gene data show CDR1 as MNHGY and CDR2 as SVAAGI. The DNA for the CDR3 is TGTGCCAGCAGTTATCCCGGGACAGTAAATGAAAAACTGTTTTTT. Translating it yields CASSYPGTVNEKLFF.

The J gene is TRBJ2-1, the V gene TRBV29-1; D unclear. There are 13 residues in the CDR3. V was clipped by 3 bases and J by 4 bases, with 10 bases between them. Germline CDR1 is SQVTM and CDR2 is ANQGSEA. CDR3 loop: CSVEGRYYNEQFF. The CDR3 bases are TGCAGCGTTGAGGGCAGGTATTACAATGAGCAGTTCTTC.

V usage is TRBV28 and J usage is TRBJ2-7; TRBD2 matches at 9 bases. V shed 3 bases and J 3 bases; nucleotides not matched to a gene: 9. The CDR3 is 16 amino acids. Germline assignment: CDR1 MDHEN and CDR2 SYDVKM. The CDR3, as DNA: TGTGCCAGCAGTTTTCAGCGGGGGGCCACCGACTACGAGCAGTACTTC. Its translation: CASSFQRGATDYEQYF.

The chain employs TRBV29-1 and TRBJ2-7, with 8 bases matching TRBD2. V lost 4 bases and J lost 3; bases outside the gene matches: 5. The CDR3 spans 13 residues. CDR1 is SQVTM and CDR2 is ANQGSEA in the germline V gene. The chain's CDR3 is CSVGEREFYEQYF. The CDR3, as DNA: TGCAGCGTTGGCGAGCGGGAGTTCTACGAGCAGTACTTC.

This clone is a singleton in its sample. V gene TRBV6-6 combines with J gene TRBJ2-3; the match to TRBD1 covers 9 bases. The trim removed 5 bases at V and 3 bases at J, leaving 3 bases unmatched. Germline CDR1 and CDR2: MNHNY and SVGAGI (reference sequence). This CDR3 is built from 14 residues. CDR3 nucleotide sequence: TGTGCCAGCAGTAGACAGGGGGTTACAGATACGCAGTATTTT. Protein product: CASSRQGVTDTQYF.

The chain couples TRBV2 to TRBJ2-2, with D unresolved. Deletions cut 5 bases from V and 4 bases from J, with 8 bases between. The CDR3 spans 13 residues. Looked up from germline, CDR1 is SNHLY and CDR2 is FYNNEI. CDR3 region: CASSTEATGELFF. CDR3 nucleotide sequence: TGTGCCAGCAGTACCGAGGCCACCGGGGAGCTGTTTTTT.

V gene TRBV3-1 (or the pseudogene TRBV3-2) combines with J gene TRBJ2-3; tentative D call: TRBD2 (6 bases). This CDR3 is 14 amino acids long. Deletions cut 5 bases from V and 0 bases from J, with 9 bases between. Germline CDR1 LGHDT, CDR2 YNNKEL (reference sequence). For the CDR3, the DNA is TGTGCCAGCAGCTTTGGGACTAGCACAGATACGCAGTATTTT. This codes for CASSFGTSTDTQYF.